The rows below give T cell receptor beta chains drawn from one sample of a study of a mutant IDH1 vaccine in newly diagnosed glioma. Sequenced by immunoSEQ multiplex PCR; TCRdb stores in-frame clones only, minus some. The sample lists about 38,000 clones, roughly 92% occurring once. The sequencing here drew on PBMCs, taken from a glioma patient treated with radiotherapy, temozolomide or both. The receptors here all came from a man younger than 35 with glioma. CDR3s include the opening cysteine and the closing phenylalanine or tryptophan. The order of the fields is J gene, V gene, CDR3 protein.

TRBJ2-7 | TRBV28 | CASRTIGGYEQYF
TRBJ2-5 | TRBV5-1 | CASSWTGGETRETQYF
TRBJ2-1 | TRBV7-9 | CASSSRTSGRYNEQFF
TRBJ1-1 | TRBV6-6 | CASSKEGLTEAFF
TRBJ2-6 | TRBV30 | CAWSVRSGANVLTF
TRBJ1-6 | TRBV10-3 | CAISESGNSPLHF
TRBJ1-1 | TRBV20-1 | CSAGEAFF
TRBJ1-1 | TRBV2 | CASARDPNTEAFF
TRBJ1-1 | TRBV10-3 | CAISGQGMEDTEAFF
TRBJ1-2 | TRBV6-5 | CASRGRDRGYGYTF
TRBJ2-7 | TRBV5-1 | CASSLASEYEQYF
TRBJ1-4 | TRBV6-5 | CASRPTGGANEKLFF
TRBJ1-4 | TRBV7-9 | CASSTLQGTNEKLFF
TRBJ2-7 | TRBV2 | CASSYRDGIYEQYF
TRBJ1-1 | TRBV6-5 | CASSYKRFTEAFF
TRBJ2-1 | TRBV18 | CASSPRTSGTYNEQFF
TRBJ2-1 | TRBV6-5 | CATAVGNEQFF
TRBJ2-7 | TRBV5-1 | CASSLAGGPSYEQYF
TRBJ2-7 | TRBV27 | CASSYGEGYEQYF
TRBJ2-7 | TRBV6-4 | CASSAYEQYF
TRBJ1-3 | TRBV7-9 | CASSLAPSPGNTIYF
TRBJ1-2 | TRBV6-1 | CASSEGRRSNYGYTF
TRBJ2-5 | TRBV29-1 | CSVGETQYF
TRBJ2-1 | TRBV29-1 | CSVVRRSSGFYNEQFF
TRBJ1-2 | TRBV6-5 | CASSSIGTGRIGYTF
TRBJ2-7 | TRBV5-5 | CASSLAAERPYEQYF